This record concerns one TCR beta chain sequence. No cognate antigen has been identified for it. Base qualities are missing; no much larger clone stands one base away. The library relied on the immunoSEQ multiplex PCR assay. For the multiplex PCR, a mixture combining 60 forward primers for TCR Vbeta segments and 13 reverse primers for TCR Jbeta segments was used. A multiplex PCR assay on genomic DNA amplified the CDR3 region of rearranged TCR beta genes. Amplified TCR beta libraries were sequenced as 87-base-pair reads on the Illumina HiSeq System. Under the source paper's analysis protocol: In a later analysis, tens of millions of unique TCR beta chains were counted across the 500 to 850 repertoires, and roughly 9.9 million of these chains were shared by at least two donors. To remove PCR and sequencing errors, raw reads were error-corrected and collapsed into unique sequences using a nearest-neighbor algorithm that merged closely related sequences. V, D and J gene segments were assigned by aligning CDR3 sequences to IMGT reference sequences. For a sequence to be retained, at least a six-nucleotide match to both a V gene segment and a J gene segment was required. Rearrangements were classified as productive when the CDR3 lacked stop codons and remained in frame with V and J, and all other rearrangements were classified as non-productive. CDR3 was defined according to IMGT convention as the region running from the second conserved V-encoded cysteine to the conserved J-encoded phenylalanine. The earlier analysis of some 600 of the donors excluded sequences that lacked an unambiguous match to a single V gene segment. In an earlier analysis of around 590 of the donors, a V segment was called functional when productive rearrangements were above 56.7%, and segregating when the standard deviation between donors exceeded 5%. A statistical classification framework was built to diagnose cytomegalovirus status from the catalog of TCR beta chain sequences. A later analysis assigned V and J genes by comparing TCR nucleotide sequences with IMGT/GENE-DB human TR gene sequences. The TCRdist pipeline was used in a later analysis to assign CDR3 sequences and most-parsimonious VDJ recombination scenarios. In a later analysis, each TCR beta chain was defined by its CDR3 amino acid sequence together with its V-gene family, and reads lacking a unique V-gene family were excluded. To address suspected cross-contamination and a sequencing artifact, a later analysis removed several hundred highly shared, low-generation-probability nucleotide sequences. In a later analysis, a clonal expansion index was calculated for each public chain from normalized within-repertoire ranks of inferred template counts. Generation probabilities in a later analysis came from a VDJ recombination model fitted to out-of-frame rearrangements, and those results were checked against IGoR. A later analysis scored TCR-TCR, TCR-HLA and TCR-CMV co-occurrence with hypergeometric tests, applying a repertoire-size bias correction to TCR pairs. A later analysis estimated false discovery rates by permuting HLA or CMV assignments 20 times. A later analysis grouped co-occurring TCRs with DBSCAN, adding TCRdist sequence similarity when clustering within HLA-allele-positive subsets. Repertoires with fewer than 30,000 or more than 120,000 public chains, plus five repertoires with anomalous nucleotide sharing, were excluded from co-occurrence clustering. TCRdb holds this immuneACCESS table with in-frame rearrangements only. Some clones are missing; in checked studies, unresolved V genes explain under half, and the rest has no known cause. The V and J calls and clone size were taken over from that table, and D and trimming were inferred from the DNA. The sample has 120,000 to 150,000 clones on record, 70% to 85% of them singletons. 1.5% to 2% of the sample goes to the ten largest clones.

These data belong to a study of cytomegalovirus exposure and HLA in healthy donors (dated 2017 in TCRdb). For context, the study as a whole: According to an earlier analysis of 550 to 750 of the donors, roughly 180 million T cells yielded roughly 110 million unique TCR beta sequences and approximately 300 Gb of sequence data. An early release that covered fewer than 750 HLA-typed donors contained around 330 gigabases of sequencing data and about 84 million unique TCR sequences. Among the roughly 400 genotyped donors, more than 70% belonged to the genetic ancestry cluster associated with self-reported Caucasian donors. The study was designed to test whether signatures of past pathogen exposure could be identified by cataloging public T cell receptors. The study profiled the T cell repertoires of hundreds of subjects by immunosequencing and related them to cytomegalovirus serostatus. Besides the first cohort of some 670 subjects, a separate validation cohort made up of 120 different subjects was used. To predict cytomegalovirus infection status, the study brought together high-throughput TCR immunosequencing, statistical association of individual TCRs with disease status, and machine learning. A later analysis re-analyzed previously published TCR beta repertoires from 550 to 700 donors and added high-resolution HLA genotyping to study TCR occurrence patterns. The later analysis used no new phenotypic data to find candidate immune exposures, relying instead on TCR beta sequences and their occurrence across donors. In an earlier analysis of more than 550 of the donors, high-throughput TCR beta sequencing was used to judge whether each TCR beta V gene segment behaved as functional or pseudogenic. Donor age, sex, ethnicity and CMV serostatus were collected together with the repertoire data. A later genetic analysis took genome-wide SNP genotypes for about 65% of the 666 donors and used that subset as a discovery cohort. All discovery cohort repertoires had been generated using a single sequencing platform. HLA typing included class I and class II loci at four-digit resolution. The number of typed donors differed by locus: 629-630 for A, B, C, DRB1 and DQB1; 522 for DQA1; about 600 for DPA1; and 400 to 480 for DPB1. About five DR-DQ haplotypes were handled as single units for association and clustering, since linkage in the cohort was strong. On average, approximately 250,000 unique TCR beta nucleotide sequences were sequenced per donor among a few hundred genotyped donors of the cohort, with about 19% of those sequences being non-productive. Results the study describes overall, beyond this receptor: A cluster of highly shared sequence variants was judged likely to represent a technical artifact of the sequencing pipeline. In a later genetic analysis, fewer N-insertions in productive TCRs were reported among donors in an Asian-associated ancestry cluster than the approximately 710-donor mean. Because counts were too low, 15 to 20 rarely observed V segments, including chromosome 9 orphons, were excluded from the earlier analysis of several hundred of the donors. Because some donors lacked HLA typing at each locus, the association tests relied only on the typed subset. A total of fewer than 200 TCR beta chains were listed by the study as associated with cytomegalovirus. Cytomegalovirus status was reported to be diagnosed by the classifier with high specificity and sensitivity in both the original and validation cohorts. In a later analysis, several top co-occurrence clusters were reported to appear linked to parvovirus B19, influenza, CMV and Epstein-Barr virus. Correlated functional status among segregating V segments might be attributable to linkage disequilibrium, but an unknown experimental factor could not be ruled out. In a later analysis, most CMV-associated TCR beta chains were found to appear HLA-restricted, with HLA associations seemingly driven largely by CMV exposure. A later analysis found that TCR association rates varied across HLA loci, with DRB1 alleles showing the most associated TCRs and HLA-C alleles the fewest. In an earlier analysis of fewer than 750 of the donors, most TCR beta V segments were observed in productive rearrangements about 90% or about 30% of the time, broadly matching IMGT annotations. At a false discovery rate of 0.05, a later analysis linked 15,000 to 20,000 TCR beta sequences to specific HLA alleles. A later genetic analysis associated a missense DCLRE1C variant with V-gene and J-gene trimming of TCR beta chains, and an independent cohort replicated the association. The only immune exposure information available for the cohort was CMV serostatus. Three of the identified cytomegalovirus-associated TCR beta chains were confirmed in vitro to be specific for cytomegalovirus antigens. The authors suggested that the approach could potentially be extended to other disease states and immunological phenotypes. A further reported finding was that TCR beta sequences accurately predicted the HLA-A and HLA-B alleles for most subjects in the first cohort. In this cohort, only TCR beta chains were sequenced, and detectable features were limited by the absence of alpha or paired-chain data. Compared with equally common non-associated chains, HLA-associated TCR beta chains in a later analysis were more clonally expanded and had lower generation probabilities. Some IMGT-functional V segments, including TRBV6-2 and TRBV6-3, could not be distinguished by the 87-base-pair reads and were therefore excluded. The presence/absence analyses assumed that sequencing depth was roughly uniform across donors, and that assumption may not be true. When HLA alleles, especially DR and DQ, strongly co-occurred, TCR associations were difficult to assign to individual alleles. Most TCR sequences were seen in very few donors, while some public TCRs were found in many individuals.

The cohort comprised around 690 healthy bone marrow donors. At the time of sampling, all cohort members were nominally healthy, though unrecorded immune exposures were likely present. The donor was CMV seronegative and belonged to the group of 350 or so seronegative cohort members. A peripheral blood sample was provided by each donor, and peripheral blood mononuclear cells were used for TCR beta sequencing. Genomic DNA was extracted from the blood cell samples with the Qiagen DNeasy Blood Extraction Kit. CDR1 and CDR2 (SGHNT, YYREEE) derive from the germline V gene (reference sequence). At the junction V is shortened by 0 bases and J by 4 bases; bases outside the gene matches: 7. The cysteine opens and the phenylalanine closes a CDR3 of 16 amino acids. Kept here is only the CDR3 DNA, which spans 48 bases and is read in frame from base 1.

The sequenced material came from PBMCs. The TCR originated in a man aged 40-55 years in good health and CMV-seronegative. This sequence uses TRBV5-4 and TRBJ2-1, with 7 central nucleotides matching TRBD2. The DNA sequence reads TGTGCCAGCAGCTTGGGGGGGGGAGGTGGGTACAATGAGCAGTTCTTC. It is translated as CASSLGGGGGYNEQFF.